The clone carrying this TCR beta chain was counted a few times. This sample is drawn from a study of naive and memory T cell subsets. CDR3 size: 15 residues. The V and J ends lost 3 bases and 5 bases respectively, with 16 bases between them. Germline V lookup: CDR1 SGHRS, CDR2 YFSETQ. Alpha and beta libraries were amplified separately from the second PCR onward. Cells stained for CD3, CD4, CD8, CD45RA, CD27 and viability were sorted into four CD45RA/CD27 subsets. The beta constant-region primer was an equimolar mix of two oligonucleotides covering TRBC1 and TRBC2. Nested alpha and beta constant-region primers with the SP2 primer drove four PCR rounds on ligated cDNA. TCRdb re-called the UMI-ligation and nested PCR reads with MiXCR, one entry per CDR3 protein. The table includes roughly 80,000 distinct CDR3 sequences, about 10% detected once.

The genes are TRBV5-1 and TRBJ2-3; D is uncertain. The sequenced sample was naive CD8+ T cells from blood. The TCR sequence derives from a human donor in good health. In DNA form, the CDR3 reads TGCGCCAGCAGCTATACATCCCTCAGTGGAGATACGCAGTATTTT. It codes for CASSYTSLSGDTQYF.